The clone carrying this TCR beta chain was detected many times. Its specificity is unknown. This entry is derived from a study of CD8 T cells in ankylosing spondylitis. Study-wide results and limits: Certain motif variants had earlier appeared in reactive arthritis synovial fluid and blood.

The germline gives CDR1 SGHDT, CDR2 YYEEEE. The CDR3 runs to 14 residues. Trimming removed 0 bases from V and 4 bases from J, with 8 bases in between. Quantitative 5'-RACE was performed with molecular barcodes, and it yielded the TCR beta libraries. TCRdb used MiXCR to reprocess the 5' RACE reads, holding one entry per CDR3 protein. The sample holds about 250,000 distinct CDR3 sequences, 8% to 9% seen once. This sequence originates from a female donor with ankylosing spondylitis or in good health (not recorded which). Sequenced input: blood, either unsorted or a sorted T cell fraction (not recorded which). The genes are TRBV5-6 and TRBJ2-1; a possible D gene is TRBD1 (5 bases). The chain's CDR3 is CASSLVQGYNEQFF. For the CDR3, the DNA is TGTGCCAGCAGCTTGGTGCAGGGATACAATGAGCAGTTCTTC.